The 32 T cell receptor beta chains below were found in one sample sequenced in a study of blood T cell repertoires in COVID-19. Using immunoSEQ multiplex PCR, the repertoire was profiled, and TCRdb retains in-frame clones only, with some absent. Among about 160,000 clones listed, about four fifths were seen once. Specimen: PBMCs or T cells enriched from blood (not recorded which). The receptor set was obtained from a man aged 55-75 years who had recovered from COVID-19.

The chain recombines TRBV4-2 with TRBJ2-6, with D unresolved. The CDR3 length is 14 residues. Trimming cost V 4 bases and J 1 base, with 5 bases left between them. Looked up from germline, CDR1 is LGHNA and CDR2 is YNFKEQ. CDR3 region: CASSRGSGANVLTF. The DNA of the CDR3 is TGTGCCAGCAGCCGCGGATCTGGGGCCAACGTCCTGACTTTC.

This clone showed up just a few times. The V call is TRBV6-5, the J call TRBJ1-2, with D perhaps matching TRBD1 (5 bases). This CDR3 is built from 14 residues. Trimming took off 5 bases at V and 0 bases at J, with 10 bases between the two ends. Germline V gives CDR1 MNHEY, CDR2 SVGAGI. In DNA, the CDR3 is TGTGCCAGCAGTAGAGACAGATCTAACTATGGCTACACCTTC. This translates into CASSRDRSNYGYTF.

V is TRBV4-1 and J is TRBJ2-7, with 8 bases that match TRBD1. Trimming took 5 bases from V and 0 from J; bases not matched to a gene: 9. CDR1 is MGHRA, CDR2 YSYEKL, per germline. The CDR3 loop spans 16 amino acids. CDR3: CASSVTPGQASYEQYF. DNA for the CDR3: TGCGCCAGCAGCGTTACGCCGGGACAGGCCTCCTACGAGCAGTACTTC.

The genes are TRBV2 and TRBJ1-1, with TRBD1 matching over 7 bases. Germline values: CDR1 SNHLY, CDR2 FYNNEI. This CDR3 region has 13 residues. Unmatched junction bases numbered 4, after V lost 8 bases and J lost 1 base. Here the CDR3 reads CASGRDRNTEAFF. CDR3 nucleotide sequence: TGTGCCAGCGGCCGGGACAGGAACACTGAAGCTTTCTTT.

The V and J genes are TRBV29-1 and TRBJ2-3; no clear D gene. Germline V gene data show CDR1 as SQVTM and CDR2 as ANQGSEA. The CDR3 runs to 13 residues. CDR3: CSARGSIGNTQYF. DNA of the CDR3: TGCAGTGCCCGAGGCAGCATCGGAAATACGCAGTATTTT.

CDR3 sequence: CASRGQGTYEQYF. Here the CDR3 DNA reads TGTGCCAGCAGAGGACAGGGGACCTACGAGCAGTACTTC. This sequence joins TRBV12-3 or TRBV12-4 and TRBJ2-7; TRBD1 matches at 9 bases. CDR3 length: 13 residues. V shed 6 bases, J shed 2 bases, and the junction held 2 bases outside the gene matches.

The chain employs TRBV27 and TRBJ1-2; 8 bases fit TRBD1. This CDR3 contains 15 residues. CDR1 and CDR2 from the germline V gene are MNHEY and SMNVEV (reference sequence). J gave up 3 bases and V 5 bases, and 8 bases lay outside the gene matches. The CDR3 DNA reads TGTGCCAGCAGTCCCGGACAGGGTTGGGACTATGGCTACACCTTC. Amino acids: CASSPGQGWDYGYTF.

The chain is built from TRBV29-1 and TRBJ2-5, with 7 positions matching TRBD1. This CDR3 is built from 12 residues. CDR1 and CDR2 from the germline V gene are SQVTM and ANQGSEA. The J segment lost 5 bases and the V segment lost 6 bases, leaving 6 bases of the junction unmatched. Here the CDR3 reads CSVRQGTETQYF. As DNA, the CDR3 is TGCAGCGTGAGACAGGGCACCGAGACCCAGTACTTC.

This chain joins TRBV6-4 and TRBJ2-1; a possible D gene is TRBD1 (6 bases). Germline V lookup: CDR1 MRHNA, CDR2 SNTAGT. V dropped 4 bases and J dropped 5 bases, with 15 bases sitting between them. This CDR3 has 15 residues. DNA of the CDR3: TGTGCCAGCAGTGTAGGGCAGGGGCCCCACAATGAGCAGTTCTTC. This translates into CASSVGQGPHNEQFF.

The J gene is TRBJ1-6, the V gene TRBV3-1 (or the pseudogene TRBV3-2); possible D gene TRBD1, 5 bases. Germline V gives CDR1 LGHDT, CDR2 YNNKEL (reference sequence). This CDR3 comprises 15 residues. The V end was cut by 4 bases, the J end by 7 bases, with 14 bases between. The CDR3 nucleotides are TGTGCCAGCAGCCCCAGGGTAGGCTCGAATTCACCCCTCCACTTT. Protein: CASSPRVGSNSPLHF.

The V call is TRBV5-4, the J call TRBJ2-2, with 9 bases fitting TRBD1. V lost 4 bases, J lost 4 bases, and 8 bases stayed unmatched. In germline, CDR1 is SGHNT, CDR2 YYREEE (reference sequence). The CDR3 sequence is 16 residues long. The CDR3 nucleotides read TGTGCCAGCAGCAAATCGGGACAGGGTCGCACCGGGGAGCTGTTTTTT. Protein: CASSKSGQGRTGELFF.

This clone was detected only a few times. The CDR3 sequence is CAISSGGRQVDGYTF. The CDR3 nucleotides are TGTGCCATCAGCTCGGGGGGTAGGCAGGTTGACGGCTACACCTTC. This chain joins TRBV10-3 and TRBJ1-2; tentatively, D is TRBD1 (5 bases). The CDR3 contains 15 residues. V was cut by 6 bases and J by 8 bases, with 22 bases left in between. Per the germline V gene, CDR1 is ENHRY and CDR2 is SYGVKD.

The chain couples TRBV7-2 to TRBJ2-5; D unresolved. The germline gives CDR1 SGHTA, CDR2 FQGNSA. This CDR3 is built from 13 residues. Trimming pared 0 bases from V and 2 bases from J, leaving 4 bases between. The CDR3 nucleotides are TGTGCCAGCAGCTTAGCATTACAAGAGACCCAGTACTTC. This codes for CASSLALQETQYF.

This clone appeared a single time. The CDR3 bases are TGTGCCAGCAGACCTGGACAGGGGTTGGCAGATACGCAGTATTTT. Translating gives CASRPGQGLADTQYF. This sequence joins TRBV7-2 and TRBJ2-3, with 9 bases lining up with TRBD1. The CDR3 length is 15 residues. Germline CDR1 SGHTA, CDR2 FQGNSA. Trimming cost V 6 bases and J 4 bases; bases outside gene matches: 8.

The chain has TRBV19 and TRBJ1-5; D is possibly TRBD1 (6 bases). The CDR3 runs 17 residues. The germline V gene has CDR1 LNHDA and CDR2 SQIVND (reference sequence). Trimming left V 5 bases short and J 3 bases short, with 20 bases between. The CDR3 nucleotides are TGTGCCAGTAGTCCTTATCGAGCGGGACACCTCAATCAGCCCCAGCATTTT. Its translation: CASSPYRAGHLNQPQHF.

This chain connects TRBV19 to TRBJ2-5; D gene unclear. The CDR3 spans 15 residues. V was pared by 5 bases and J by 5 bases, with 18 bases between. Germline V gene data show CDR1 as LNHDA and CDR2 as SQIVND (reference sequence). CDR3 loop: CASSETFGSLETQYF. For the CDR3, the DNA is TGTGCCAGTAGTGAGACATTCGGTAGTTTGGAGACCCAGTACTTC. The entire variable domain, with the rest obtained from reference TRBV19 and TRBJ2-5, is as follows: DGGITQSPKYLFRKEGQNVTLSCEQNLNHDAMYWYRQDPGQGLRLIYYSQIVNDFQKGDIAEGYSVSREKKESFPLTVTSAQKNPTAFYLCASSETFGSLETQYFGPGTRLLVL.

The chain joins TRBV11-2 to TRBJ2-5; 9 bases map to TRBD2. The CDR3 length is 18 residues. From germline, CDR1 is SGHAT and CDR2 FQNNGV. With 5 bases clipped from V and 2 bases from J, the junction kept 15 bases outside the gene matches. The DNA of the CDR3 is TGTGCCAGCAGCCGAACAGGGGCGGGGACTAGCCCACAAGAGACCCAGTACTTC. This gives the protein CASSRTGAGTSPQETQYF.

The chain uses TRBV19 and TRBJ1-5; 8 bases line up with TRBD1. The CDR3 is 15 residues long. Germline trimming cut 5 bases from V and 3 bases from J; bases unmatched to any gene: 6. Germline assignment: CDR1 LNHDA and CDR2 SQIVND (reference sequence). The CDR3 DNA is TGTGCCAGTAGTGGGTCAGGGGGCATCAATCAGCCCCAGCATTTT. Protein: CASSGSGGINQPQHF.

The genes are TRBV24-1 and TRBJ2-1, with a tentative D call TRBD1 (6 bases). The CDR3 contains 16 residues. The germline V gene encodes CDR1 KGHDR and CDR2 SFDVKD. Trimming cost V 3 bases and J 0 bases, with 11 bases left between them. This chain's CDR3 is CATSDPGAGSYNEQFF. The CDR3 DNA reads TGTGCCACCAGTGATCCAGGGGCGGGCTCCTACAATGAGCAGTTCTTC.

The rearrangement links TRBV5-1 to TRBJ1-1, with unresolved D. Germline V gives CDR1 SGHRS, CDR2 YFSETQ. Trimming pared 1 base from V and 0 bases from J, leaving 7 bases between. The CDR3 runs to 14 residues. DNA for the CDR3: TGCGCCAGCAGCTTGTTGACTATGAACACTGAAGCTTTCTTT. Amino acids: CASSLLTMNTEAFF.

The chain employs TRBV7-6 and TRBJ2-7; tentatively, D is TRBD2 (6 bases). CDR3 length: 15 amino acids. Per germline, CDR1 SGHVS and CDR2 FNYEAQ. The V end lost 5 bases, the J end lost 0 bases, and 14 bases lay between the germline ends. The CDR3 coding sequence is TGTGCCAGCAGCCCCCGCGGCGGGGCCTCCTACGAGCAGTACTTC. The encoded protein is CASSPRGGASYEQYF.

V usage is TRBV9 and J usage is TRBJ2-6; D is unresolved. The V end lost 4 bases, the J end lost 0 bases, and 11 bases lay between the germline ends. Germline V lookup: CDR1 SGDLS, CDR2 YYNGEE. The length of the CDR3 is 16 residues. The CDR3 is CASSSYIRSGANVLTF. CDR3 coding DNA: TGTGCCAGCAGCTCATACATCCGCTCTGGGGCCAACGTCCTGACTTTC.

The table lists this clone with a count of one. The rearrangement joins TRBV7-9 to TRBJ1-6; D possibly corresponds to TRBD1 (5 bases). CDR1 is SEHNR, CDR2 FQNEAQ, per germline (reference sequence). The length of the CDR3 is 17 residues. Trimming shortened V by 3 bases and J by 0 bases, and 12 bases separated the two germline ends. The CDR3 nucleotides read TGTGCCAGCAGCTTCCAGGGATGGAGCTCCTATAATTCACCCCTCCACTTT. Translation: CASSFQGWSSYNSPLHF.

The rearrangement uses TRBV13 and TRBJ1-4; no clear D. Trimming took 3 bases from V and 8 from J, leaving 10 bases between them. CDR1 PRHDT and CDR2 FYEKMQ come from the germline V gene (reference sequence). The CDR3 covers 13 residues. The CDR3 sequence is CASSLEGDEKLFF. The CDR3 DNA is TGTGCCAGCAGCTTGGAGGGAGACGAAAAACTGTTTTTT.

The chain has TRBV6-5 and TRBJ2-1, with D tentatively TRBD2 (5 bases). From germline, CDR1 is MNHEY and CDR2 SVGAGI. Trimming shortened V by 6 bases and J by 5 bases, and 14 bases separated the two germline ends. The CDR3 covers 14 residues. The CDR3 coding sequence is TGTGCCAGCAGCGTCGGGGTTATCGACAATGAGCAGTTCTTC. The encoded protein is CASSVGVIDNEQFF.

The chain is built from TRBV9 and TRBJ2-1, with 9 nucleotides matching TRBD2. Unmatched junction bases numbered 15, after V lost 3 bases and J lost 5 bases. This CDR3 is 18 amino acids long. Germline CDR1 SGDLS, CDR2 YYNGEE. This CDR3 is CASSALVPSGGPDNEQFF. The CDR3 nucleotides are TGTGCCAGCAGCGCCCTCGTGCCCAGCGGGGGGCCTGACAATGAGCAGTTCTTC.

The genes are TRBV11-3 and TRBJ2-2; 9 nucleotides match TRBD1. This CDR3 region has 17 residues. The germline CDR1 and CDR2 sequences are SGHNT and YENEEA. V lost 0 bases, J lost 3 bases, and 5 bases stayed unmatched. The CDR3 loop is CASSLELGTGHTGELFF. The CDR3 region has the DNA TGTGCCAGCAGCTTAGAATTAGGGACAGGGCACACCGGGGAGCTGTTTTTT.

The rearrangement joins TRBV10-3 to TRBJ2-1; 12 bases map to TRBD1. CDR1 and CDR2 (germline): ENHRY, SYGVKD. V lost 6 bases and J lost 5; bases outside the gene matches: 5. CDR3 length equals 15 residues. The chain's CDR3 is CAISPGQGANNEQFF. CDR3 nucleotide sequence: TGTGCCATCAGCCCGGGACAGGGGGCCAACAATGAGCAGTTCTTC.

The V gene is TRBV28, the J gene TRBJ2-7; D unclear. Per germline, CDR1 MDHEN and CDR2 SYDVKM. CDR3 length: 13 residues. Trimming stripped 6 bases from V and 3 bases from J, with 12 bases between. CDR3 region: CASSSKTSYEQYF. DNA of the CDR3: TGTGCCAGCAGCTCTAAGACAAGCTACGAGCAGTACTTC.

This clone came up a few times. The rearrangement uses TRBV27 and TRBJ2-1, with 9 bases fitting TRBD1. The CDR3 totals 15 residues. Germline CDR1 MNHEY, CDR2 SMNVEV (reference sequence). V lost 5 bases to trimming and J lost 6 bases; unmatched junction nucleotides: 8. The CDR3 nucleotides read TGTGCCAGCAGTCACGGACAGGGGAGGACCAATGAGCAGTTCTTC. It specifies CASSHGQGRTNEQFF.

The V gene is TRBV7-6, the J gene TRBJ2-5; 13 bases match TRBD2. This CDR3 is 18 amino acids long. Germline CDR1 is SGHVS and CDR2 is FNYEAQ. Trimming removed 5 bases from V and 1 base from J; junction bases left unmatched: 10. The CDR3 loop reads CASSATSGGGAFQETQYF. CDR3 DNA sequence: TGTGCCAGCAGCGCAACTAGCGGGGGGGGTGCCTTCCAAGAGACCCAGTACTTC.

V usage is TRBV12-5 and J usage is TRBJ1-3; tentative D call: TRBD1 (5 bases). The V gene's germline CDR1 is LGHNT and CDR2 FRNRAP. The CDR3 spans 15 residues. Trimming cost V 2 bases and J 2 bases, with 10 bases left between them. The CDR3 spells CASGLSQGAGNTIYF. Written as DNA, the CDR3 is TGTGCTAGTGGTTTGAGCCAGGGTGCTGGAAACACCATATATTTT. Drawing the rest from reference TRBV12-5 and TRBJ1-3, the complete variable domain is DARVTQTPRHKVTEMGQEVTMRCQPILGHNTVFWYRQTMMQGLELLAYFRNRAPLDDSGMPKDRFSAEMPDATLATLKIQPSEPRDSAVYFCASGLSQGAGNTIYFGEGSWLTVV.